A single count supports the clone carrying this TCR beta chain. The antigen is undetermined. This record belongs to a study of brain T cells in children with intractable seizures. Repertoires were generated with immunoSEQ multiplex PCR, while TCRdb's copy carries only in-frame clones and drops some. The sample yields tens of thousands of clones, 85% to 95% seen once. Study outcomes and limitations: Only CDR3 sequence similarity suggested viral specificity, without known HCMV serostatus. Pre-surgery blood may have been undersampled, hiding some clones.

Only cases whose brain tissue showed the highest T cell transcript signatures were sequenced. Patients received at least one anti-epileptic drug before surgery. Trimming removed 2 bases from V and 0 bases from J; junction bases left unmatched: 10. This CDR3 spans 18 amino acids. The germline CDR1 and CDR2 sequences are SNHLY and FYNNEI. The sequence came from a boy younger than 18 with focal cortical dysplasia and intractable seizures. The source was peripheral blood, collected at surgery. The chain is built from TRBV2 and TRBJ1-1, with TRBD1 matching 9 bases. CDR3 DNA: TGTGCCAGCAGTGAATGGTCTCCGGGACAGGGCTTGAACACTGAAGCTTTCTTT. Its protein is CASSEWSPGQGLNTEAFF.